The source of this TCR beta chain is a study of neurological immune-mediated disorders. The cDNA was produced through 5'RACE with 10-nucleotide random UMIs. MiXCR was run by TCRdb on the 5' RACE reads, yielding one entry per CDR3 protein. This sample has about 70,000 distinct CDR3 sequences, with 4.8% found just once. The CDR3 length is 17 residues. V dropped 5 bases and J dropped 6; count of bases not matched to a gene: 15. The study's findings and limits: Expanded clones shared no identical CDR3 amino acid sequences across subjects, which suggested private TCR-beta repertoires in all groups. When repertoires were grouped phylogenetically, those of 18 of 34 multiple sclerosis patients fell into one related-CDR3 cluster, a possible signature.

This clonotype appeared many times. The target antigen is unknown. What was sequenced was PBMCs. The clonotype originates from a woman in her seventies with multiple sclerosis. The V and J genes are TRBV12-3 or TRBV12-4 and TRBJ1-1, with 10 bases that match TRBD1. CDR3 in amino acids: CASSPPGTGAARSEAFF. The CDR3 DNA reads TGTGCCAGCAGTCCCCCCGGGACAGGGGCAGCCAGGTCTGAAGCTTTCTTT.